This T cell receptor (beta chain) was observed in a study of blood T cells in healthy people across ages. General study findings and limits: While age rose, TCR beta diversity per million T cells dropped in a roughly linear way.

There were healthy Caucasian individuals from Russia, aged about 6 to 90, serving as donors. The CDR3 is 12 residues long. Germline V gene sequence: CDR1 SGHRS, CDR2 YFSETQ. As regards this clonotype: The antigen is undetermined.

A second PCR of roughly 7 to 11 cycles used a sample-barcoded 5' primer and a J-beta primer mix. With 12 random nucleotides, a template-switch adaptor tagged each individual cDNA molecule. A single record per CDR3 protein comes from TCRdb applying MiXCR to the 5' RACE reads. The sample has over 300,000 distinct CDR3 sequences, 52% seen once. Sequenced: blood. The TCR originated in a man aged 55 to 70 in good health. The J gene is TRBJ2-5, the V gene TRBV5-1; unclear D gene. The assigned J gene may be wrong: the sequence end matches TRBJ2-7 better. The CDR3 spells CASGPTAYEQYF. CDR3 nucleotide sequence: TGCGCCAGCGGGCCGACGGCGTACGAGCAGTACTTC.